A selection of T cell receptor beta chains follows, all from one sample in a study of regulatory T cells in long-lasting Graves disease. TCRdb re-analysed the multiplex PCR reads in MiXCR, keeping a single row per CDR3 protein. Seen here are 350,000 to 550,000 distinct CDR3 sequences, just under 15% observed once, and the top ten hold 16%. The same sample was also studied in work on T cells in Graves' hyperthyroidism and ophthalmopathy.

The source was peripheral blood mononuclear cells (PBMCs), collected at new diagnosis, from a patient treated with antithyroid drugs. Source of these receptors: a woman in her 30s with Graves disease. Each CDR3 is given with its conserved first and last residue. The order of the fields is CDR3 length, D gene, V gene, J gene, clone size, CDR3 DNA, CDR3 protein. The D gene is left open where the match is weak. Size is stated for part of the rows, as once, few or many counts, or as a class when the clone is expanded.

16	TRBD2	TRBV5-1	TRBJ2-1	.	TGCGCCAGCAGCCTCGAACTAGCGGGAGGCGGGAATGAGCAGTTCTTC	CASSLELAGGGNEQFF
21	TRBD2	TRBV27	TRBJ2-1	.	TGTGCCAGCAGTTTAGGGTTCGGGCGCGTGAGGTTAGCGGGAGAGCCGAATGAGCAGTTCTTC	CASSLGFGRVRLAGEPNEQFF
16	TRBD1	TRBV6-2/TRBV6-3	TRBJ1-6	few	TGTGCCAGCAGTGAAGGACCGACAGGGTATAATTCACCCCTCCACTTT	CASSEGPTGYNSPLHF
13	.	TRBV24-1	TRBJ1-2	.	TGTGCCACCAGTGATTGGGTTGGAGGGGGCTACACCTTC	CATSDWVGGGYTF
15	TRBD1	TRBV7-9	TRBJ2-7	few	TGTGCCAGCAGCCAAACGGACAGGGGGCCTCTCGAGCAGTACTTC	CASSQTDRGPLEQYF
18	TRBD2	TRBV20-1	TRBJ2-1	.	TGCAGTGCTAGAGCCACCGACCCACTAGCGGGAGGGCCGGGGGAGCAGTTCTTC	CSARATDPLAGGPGEQFF
15	TRBD2	TRBV20-1	TRBJ2-3	many	TGCAGTGCTAGAGTTGCGGGAGATTGGGCAGATACGCAGTATTTT	CSARVAGDWADTQYF
14	.	TRBV20-1	TRBJ2-7	many	TGCAGTGCTAGAGATCCCGACCAGTCCTACGAGCAGTACTTC	CSARDPDQSYEQYF
14	.	TRBV3-1	TRBJ1-1	many	TGTGCCAGCAGCCAAGGGGGGGTGGCCACTGAAGCTTTCTTT	CASSQGGVATEAFF
14	.	TRBV10-3	TRBJ2-7	many	TGTGCCATCAGTGATCTGGGAGCCACCTACGAGCAGTACTTC	CAISDLGATYEQYF
17	TRBD1	TRBV6-2/TRBV6-3	TRBJ1-5	.	TGTGCCAGCAGTTACGGGACAGGGGGTCTGGGCAATCAGCCCCAGCATTTT	CASSYGTGGLGNQPQHF
19	TRBD2	TRBV6-1	TRBJ2-1	few	TGTGCCAGCTCCGGGACTAGCGGGAGGTCCAAGAGCTCCTACAATGAGCAGTTCTTC	CASSGTSGRSKSSYNEQFF
13	.	TRBV19	TRBJ1-5	.	TGTGCCAGTAGTTCCCTCCCTAATCAGCCCCAGCATTTT	CASSSLPNQPQHF
14	.	TRBV18	TRBJ1-2	many	TGTGCCAGCTCACCAGAAGTAGCTAACTATGGCTACACCTTC	CASSPEVANYGYTF
16	TRBD2	TRBV7-9	TRBJ2-3	few	TGTGCCAGCAGCACCTTTCTAGCGGAACTCACAGATACGCAGTATTTT	CASSTFLAELTDTQYF
13	.	TRBV19	TRBJ1-4	.	TGTGCCAGTAAACGAGGGGGTGATGAAAAACTGTTTTTT	CASKRGGDEKLFF
15	TRBD2	TRBV2	TRBJ2-7	many	TGTGCCAGCATTCTAGCGGGACTCTACGCCTACGAGCAGTACTTC	CASILAGLYAYEQYF
13	.	TRBV12-3/TRBV12-4	TRBJ1-2	many	TGTGCCAGCAGTTTTAGGGGCGTAAGTGGCTACACCTTC	CASSFRGVSGYTF
14	.	TRBV18	TRBJ2-7	few	TGTGCCAGCTCACCACGGAGGCCCCCTGACGAGCAGTACTTC	CASSPRRPPDEQYF
16	.	TRBV29-1	TRBJ1-3	few	TGCAGCGTTGTGTGGACCTTTGGGGGTTCTGGAAACACCATATATTTT	CSVVWTFGGSGNTIYF
11	.	TRBV19	TRBJ2-1	.	TGTGCCAGGGGGACTGGAACTGAGCAGTTCTTC	CARGTGTEQFF